This note documents a single T cell receptor (beta chain) sequence. This sample was included in a study of T cell changes during pregnancy in multiple sclerosis. Trimming removed 2 bases at V and 6 bases at J, with 12 bases between. Per the germline V gene, CDR1 is SGHRS and CDR2 is YFSETQ. This CDR3 comprises 14 residues. Profiling relied on immunoSEQ multiplex PCR, and the TCRdb table lists in-frame clones only, not all of them. The repertoire holds 20,000 to 25,000 clones, with less than 95% as singletons. The clonotype comes from a female donor with multiple sclerosis, enrolled in a pregnancy study. The sample here was CD4+ T cells from peripheral blood mononuclear cells, taken in the third trimester of pregnancy. The genes are TRBV5-1 and TRBJ2-1; possible D gene TRBD1, 6 bases. The CDR3, as DNA: TGCGCCAGCAGCTTAGACAGGCTCCCCAATGAGCAGTTCTTC. Translation: CASSLDRLPNEQFF.